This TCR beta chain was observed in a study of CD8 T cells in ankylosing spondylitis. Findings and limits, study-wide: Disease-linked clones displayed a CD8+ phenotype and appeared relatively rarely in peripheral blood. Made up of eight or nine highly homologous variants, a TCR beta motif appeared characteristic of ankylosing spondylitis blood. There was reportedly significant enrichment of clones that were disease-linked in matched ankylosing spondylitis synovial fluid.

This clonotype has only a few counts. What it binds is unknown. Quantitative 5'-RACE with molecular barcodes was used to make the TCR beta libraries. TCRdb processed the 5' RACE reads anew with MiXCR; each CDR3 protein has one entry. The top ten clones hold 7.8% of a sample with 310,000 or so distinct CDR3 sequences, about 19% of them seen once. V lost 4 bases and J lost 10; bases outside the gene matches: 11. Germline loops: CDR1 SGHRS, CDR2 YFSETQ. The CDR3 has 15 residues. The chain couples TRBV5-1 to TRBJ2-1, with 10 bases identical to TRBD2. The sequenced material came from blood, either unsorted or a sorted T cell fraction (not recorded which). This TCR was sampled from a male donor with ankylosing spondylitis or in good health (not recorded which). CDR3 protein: CASSDLAGAGSEQFF. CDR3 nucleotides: TGCGCCAGCAGCGATCTAGCGGGGGCAGGAAGCGAGCAGTTCTTC.